The 7 T cell receptor beta chains in this list originate from one sample, sequenced in a study of blood T cells in healthy people across ages. A J-beta primer mix and a sample-barcoded 5' primer were used in a second PCR of about 7 to 12 cycles. TCRdb re-called the 5' RACE reads with MiXCR, one entry per CDR3 protein. The table shows 910,000 or so distinct CDR3 sequences, with roughly 51% occurring only once. The sequencing sample was made of blood. The receptors here all came from an older woman in good health.

The rearrangement uses TRBV2 and TRBJ2-4; 9 nucleotides align to TRBD2. The DNA end favors TRBJ2-7, so the J call may be wrong. CDR1 and CDR2 from the germline V gene are SNHLY and FYNNEI. The CDR3 runs 14 residues. CDR3 bases: TGTGCCAGCAGGAGACTAGCGGACCTTTACGAGCAGTACTTC. Translating it yields CASRRLADLYEQYF.

This chain connects TRBV12-3 or TRBV12-4 to TRBJ1-5; 7 nucleotides agree with TRBD1. The length of the CDR3 is 14 residues. Germline trimming cut 6 bases from V and 7 bases from J; bases unmatched to any gene: 9. The CDR3 sequence: CASSSTGRAQPQHF. For the CDR3, the DNA is TGTGCCAGCAGCTCGACAGGGAGGGCCCAGCCCCAGCATTTT.

The chain couples TRBV2 to TRBJ2-2; D gene ambiguous. V was shortened by 8 bases and J by 4 bases, with 8 bases between the two germline ends. This CDR3 contains 12 residues. Germline loops: CDR1 SNHLY, CDR2 FYNNEI. CDR3 loop: CASLLSTGELFF. The CDR3 DNA is TGTGCCAGCCTTTTGTCCACCGGGGAGCTGTTTTTT.

This clonotype was counted a few times. The chain carries TRBV6-5 and TRBJ1-6; TRBD1 matches 8 bases. CDR1 is MNHEY and CDR2 is SVGAGI in the germline V gene. CDR3 length: 13 residues. V gave up 4 bases and J gave up 14 bases; unmatched junction bases: 7. CDR3 residues: CASSFLNRGTLHF. The CDR3 DNA reads as TGTGCCAGCAGTTTTCTCAACAGGGGGACCCTCCACTTT.

The chain employs TRBV5-5 and TRBJ2-1, with 9 bases identical to TRBD2. TRBJ2-7 matches the DNA end more closely, so the J call is doubtful. Germline CDR1 SGHKS, CDR2 YYEKEE (reference sequence). The CDR3 is made up of 17 amino acids. CDR3 bases: TGTGCCAGCAGCGGGAGTTCGGCGGGGGGGCGAGTGGACGAGCAGTACTTC. Its protein is CASSGSSAGGRVDEQYF.

As regards this clonotype: Its ends do not fully match the called genes, so a read error is possible. The chain recombines TRBV9 with TRBJ2-7, with 7 bases matching TRBD2. This CDR3 is 15 amino acids long. Germline V gene sequence: CDR1 SGDLS, CDR2 YYNGEE. CDR3 amino acids: CTSSSPGGGSYEQYF. Written as DNA, the CDR3 is TGTACCAGCAGCTCACCGGGAGGAGGGTCCTACGAGCAGTACTTC.

The rearrangement joins TRBV29-1 to TRBJ2-3; 10 bases map to TRBD2. The CDR3 is made up of 14 amino acids. J was trimmed by 4 bases and V by 6 bases; bases with no gene match: 7. Germline V gene data show CDR1 as SQVTM and CDR2 as ANQGSEA. CDR3 coding DNA: TGCAGCGTCCGTAGCGGGAGGTTCGCAGATACGCAGTATTTT. This translates into CSVRSGRFADTQYF.